The rows below give T cell receptor beta chains drawn from one sample of a study of response to subunit inactivated influenza vaccine. One entry per CDR3 protein results from TCRdb running MiXCR on the RT-PCR reads. This table holds around 760,000 distinct CDR3 sequences, more than 11% found once. The sequencing used PBMCs from blood, collected around 14 days before vaccination. The receptors originated from a man between 50 and 59 years old who received an inactivated influenza vaccine. CDR3s include the opening cysteine and the closing phenylalanine or tryptophan. The order of the fields is V gene, D gene, J gene, clone size, CDR3 protein. The D gene is left open where the match is weak. Size tells how often a clone was seen (once, few, many) or the class of an expanded clone, and some rows leave it out.

v_call: TRBV7-2
d_call: NA
j_call: TRBJ2-2
clone_size: NA
cdr3_aa: CASSFGQLGELFF

v_call: TRBV28
d_call: TRBD2
j_call: TRBJ2-3
clone_size: NA
cdr3_aa: CASSFPVTSGRLGTDTQYF

v_call: TRBV12-3/TRBV12-4
d_call: NA
j_call: TRBJ1-5
clone_size: NA
cdr3_aa: CASSLAGARQPQHF

v_call: TRBV28
d_call: NA
j_call: TRBJ2-7
clone_size: few
cdr3_aa: CASRAGITYEQYF

v_call: TRBV5-1
d_call: NA
j_call: TRBJ1-2
clone_size: NA
cdr3_aa: CASTIDRITNYGYTF

v_call: TRBV29-1
d_call: TRBD1
j_call: TRBJ2-2
clone_size: many
cdr3_aa: CSVTGTANTGELFF

v_call: TRBV7-9
d_call: NA
j_call: TRBJ2-1
clone_size: NA
cdr3_aa: CASSLSVGGNEQFF

v_call: TRBV7-2
d_call: NA
j_call: TRBJ1-4
clone_size: few
cdr3_aa: CASSEDRVNEKLFF

v_call: TRBV7-3
d_call: TRBD2
j_call: TRBJ2-2
clone_size: NA
cdr3_aa: CASSLIASGRGNTGELFF

v_call: TRBV6-2/TRBV6-3
d_call: NA
j_call: TRBJ1-2
clone_size: NA
cdr3_aa: CASSYSAAPNYGYTF

v_call: TRBV5-1
d_call: TRBD2
j_call: TRBJ2-5
clone_size: NA
cdr3_aa: CASSLVSSGQETQYF

v_call: TRBV15
d_call: TRBD2
j_call: TRBJ2-1
clone_size: few
cdr3_aa: CATSRGTSGRYNEQFF

v_call: TRBV19
d_call: NA
j_call: TRBJ2-2
clone_size: NA
cdr3_aa: CASSIPSGRLNTGELFF

v_call: TRBV18
d_call: NA
j_call: TRBJ2-5
clone_size: NA
cdr3_aa: CASSPRDTPRRTQYF

v_call: TRBV10-3
d_call: TRBD2
j_call: TRBJ2-7
clone_size: NA
cdr3_aa: CAIRSTAGGPEQYF

v_call: TRBV6-1
d_call: NA
j_call: TRBJ1-5
clone_size: NA
cdr3_aa: CASTNPSGRGNQPQHF

v_call: TRBV3-1
d_call: TRBD2
j_call: TRBJ2-7
clone_size: NA
cdr3_aa: CASSHSSGGRYEQYF

v_call: TRBV7-9
d_call: TRBD2
j_call: TRBJ2-7
clone_size: NA
cdr3_aa: CASAIAGNEQYF

v_call: TRBV27
d_call: NA
j_call: TRBJ2-3
clone_size: many
cdr3_aa: CASSRFRTDTQYF

v_call: TRBV20-1
d_call: NA
j_call: TRBJ2-5
clone_size: many
cdr3_aa: CSARDGRGETQYF

v_call: TRBV5-1
d_call: NA
j_call: TRBJ2-2
clone_size: NA
cdr3_aa: CASRGNGSHTGELFF

v_call: TRBV3-1
d_call: TRBD1
j_call: TRBJ2-7
clone_size: few
cdr3_aa: CASSPFDRGYEQYF

v_call: TRBV28
d_call: NA
j_call: TRBJ2-5
clone_size: few
cdr3_aa: CASSPPTGLGETQYF

v_call: TRBV9
d_call: NA
j_call: TRBJ2-2
clone_size: few
cdr3_aa: CASSHTTGYTGELFF

v_call: TRBV27
d_call: NA
j_call: TRBJ1-5
clone_size: once
cdr3_aa: CASSLGTPLLNQPQHF

v_call: TRBV9
d_call: TRBD1
j_call: TRBJ2-5
clone_size: few
cdr3_aa: CASSVSGQGAASYQETQYF

v_call: TRBV6-2/TRBV6-3
d_call: NA
j_call: TRBJ2-1
clone_size: NA
cdr3_aa: CASSTTTKNEQFF

v_call: TRBV7-8
d_call: TRBD2
j_call: TRBJ2-2
clone_size: few
cdr3_aa: CASSSRLAGEHTGELFF

v_call: TRBV24-1
d_call: NA
j_call: TRBJ2-2
clone_size: NA
cdr3_aa: CATSDWQVTGELFF

v_call: TRBV7-8
d_call: NA
j_call: TRBJ2-2
clone_size: few
cdr3_aa: CASSTGQSGELFF

v_call: TRBV30
d_call: TRBD1
j_call: TRBJ1-6
clone_size: NA
cdr3_aa: CAWKGQGNSPLHF